These T cell receptor beta chains were read from a single sample in a study of shared clonotypes between healthy human individuals. Assay used: immunoSEQ multiplex PCR; TCRdb lists only in-frame clones, some missing. The sample lists around 1.4 million clones, approximately 98.5% seen once, with 0.36% in the top ten. Sequenced input: naive CD4+ T cells sorted from blood. All receptors derive from a man younger than 40 in good health. Each CDR3 is given with its conserved first and last residue. The D gene is left open where the match is weak. A row's size may be missing; if present it is once, few, many or a size class.

v_call	clone_size	j_call	d_call	cdr3_nt	cdr3_aa
TRBV5-1	NA	TRBJ1-1	NA	TGCGCCAGCAGCTTATCCTTCGGTTGGACTGAAGCTTTCTTT	CASSLSFGWTEAFF
TRBV28	NA	TRBJ2-5	NA	TGTGCCAGCAGTTTCAGGGGGGGCGGGGTTGCCCAGTACTTC	CASSFRGGGVAQYF
TRBV23-1	NA	TRBJ2-7	NA	TGCGCCAGCAGTCCTGGTGGAGGGATAATCTCCTACGAGCAGTACTTC	CASSPGGGIISYEQYF
TRBV5-1	NA	TRBJ2-7	NA	TGCGCCAGCAGCCATAACAGTGGGCCGGGCGAGCAGTACTTC	CASSHNSGPGEQYF
TRBV4-3	NA	TRBJ2-2	TRBD2	TGCGCCAGCAGCCAAGATCCCCCGACTAGCGAATCCGCCGGGGAGCTGTTTTTT	CASSQDPPTSESAGELFF
TRBV18	NA	TRBJ2-7	NA	TGTGCCAGCTCACCACCGTCCCTCCGACACGAGCAGTACTTC	CASSPPSLRHEQYF
TRBV5-5	NA	TRBJ2-7	TRBD1	TGTGCCAGCAGCGCCCGGACAGGGACCTTCTCCTACGAGCAGTACTTC	CASSARTGTFSYEQYF
TRBV7-9	NA	TRBJ2-7	NA	TGTGCCAGCAGCGGTAGCGGTGACGGTGACTACGAGCAGTACTTC	CASSGSGDGDYEQYF
TRBV5-1	NA	TRBJ2-3	NA	TGCGCCAGCAGCAGAACGGGACACCTCACAGATACGCAGTATTTT	CASSRTGHLTDTQYF
TRBV7-8	NA	TRBJ2-7	TRBD2	TGTGCCAGCAGCCCCCGGACGCTAGCGGGGACCTACGAGCAGTACTTC	CASSPRTLAGTYEQYF
TRBV7-2	NA	TRBJ2-1	TRBD2	TGTGCCAGCAGCTTATCCAGCGGGAGGGATTCAGCTGAGCAGTTCTTC	CASSLSSGRDSAEQFF
TRBV21-1	once	TRBJ1-5	NA	TGTGCCAGCAGCAAAGGAAAGACAGGGTTGGACAATCAGCCCCAGCATTTT	CASSKGKTGLDNQPQHF
TRBV15	NA	TRBJ1-5	NA	TGTGCCACCAGCGTACAGAATAGCAATCAGCCCCAGCATTTT	CATSVQNSNQPQHF
TRBV6-1	NA	TRBJ1-4	NA	TGTGCCAGCAGGGCCGAGACAGCGAATGAAAAACTGTTTTTT	CASRAETANEKLFF
TRBV18	NA	TRBJ2-3	NA	TGTGCCAGCTCACAGAGGAACACAGATACGCAGTATTTT	CASSQRNTDTQYF
TRBV18	NA	TRBJ2-3	TRBD2	TGTGCCAGCTCACGAACTAGCGGCGGGGGCACAGATACGCAGTATTTT	CASSRTSGGGTDTQYF
TRBV6-6	NA	TRBJ1-2	NA	TGTGCCAGCAGTCCCGACAGCCTCTATGGCTACACCTTC	CASSPDSLYGYTF
TRBV28	NA	TRBJ1-5	NA	TGTGCCAGCAGTTTGGTCAACAATCAGCCCCAGCATTTT	CASSLVNNQPQHF
TRBV4-3	NA	TRBJ1-2	NA	TGCGCCAGCAGCCAAGATACCCGCAACTATGGCTACACCTTC	CASSQDTRNYGYTF
TRBV7-9	NA	TRBJ1-1	TRBD1	TGTGCCAGCAGCTTAGGGGGACAGGGCCAGGGTTTCTTT	CASSLGGQGQGFF
TRBV7-9	NA	TRBJ2-7	NA	TGTGCCAGCAGCTTTGGGGGACCCCCACTCCAATACGAGCAGTACTTC	CASSFGGPPLQYEQYF
TRBV5-1	NA	TRBJ2-2	TRBD1	TGCGCCAGCAGCTTGGGACCCGGGACAGGTGACACCGGGGAGCTGTTTTTT	CASSLGPGTGDTGELFF